The rows below give T cell receptor beta chains drawn from one sample of a study of control samples from healthy donors and cancer patients. Clones were sequenced by immunoSEQ multiplex PCR, and TCRdb holds only the in-frame ones, with some missing. The profile shows 80,000 to 100,000 clones, 80% to 95% of them singletons. Sequenced material: blood. The source of these receptors is a human donor in good health. The donor label of this sample is uncertain. Each CDR3 is given with its conserved first and last residue. Fields, in order: J gene, V gene, D gene, clone size, CDR3 protein, CDR3 DNA. D genes are given only for firm matches. The size of a clone is reported for some rows only, either as once, few or many, or as a class for expanded clones.

TRBJ1-2,TRBV30,.,few,CAWSVQLQGNGYTF,TGTGCCTGGAGTGTACAGTTACAGGGTAATGGCTACACCTTC
TRBJ2-3,TRBV19,.,.,CASSIPADTQYF,TGTGCCAGTAGTATCCCCGCAGATACGCAGTATTTT
TRBJ2-1,TRBV5-6,TRBD2,once,CASSLDLAGGPGSREQFF,TGTGCCAGCAGCTTGGATCTAGCGGGGGGGCCGGGGTCGCGAGAGCAGTTCTTC
TRBJ1-5,TRBV28,.,.,CASSFFVGEVSNQPQHF,TGTGCCAGCAGTTTTTTCGTGGGGGAGGTTAGCAATCAGCCCCAGCATTTT
TRBJ1-2,TRBV6-6,TRBD1,.,CASHTRGRGGDGYTF,TGTGCCAGCCACACCCGGGGTAGAGGGGGCGATGGCTACACCTTC
TRBJ2-5,TRBV10-1,TRBD2,.,CASSEGASGQETQYF,TGCGCCAGCAGTGAGGGTGCTAGCGGACAAGAGACCCAGTACTTC
TRBJ1-1,TRBV7-9,.,few,CASSLSKDSNTEAFF,TGTGCCAGCAGCTTATCCAAGGACAGCAACACTGAAGCTTTCTTT
TRBJ1-1,TRBV11-2,TRBD1,once,CASSLELGTGSRLAFF,TGTGCCAGCAGCTTAGAACTAGGGACAGGGTCACGTTTGGCTTTCTTT
TRBJ2-5,TRBV5-1,TRBD2,.,CASRLAVQETQYF,TGCGCCAGCAGGCTAGCGGTCCAAGAGACCCAGTACTTC
TRBJ1-2,TRBV6-2/TRBV6-3,TRBD1,.,CASSRSGTDANYGYTF,TGTGCCAGCAGCCGATCCGGGACAGACGCTAACTATGGCTACACCTTC
TRBJ2-1,TRBV24-1,.,.,CATSPTSTNEQFF,TGTGCCACCAGTCCCACTAGCACAAATGAGCAGTTCTTC
TRBJ2-6,TRBV6-5,.,.,CASNIGGIGANVLTF,TGTGCCAGCAACATAGGGGGGATTGGGGCCAACGTCCTGACTTTC
TRBJ2-2,TRBV12-3/TRBV12-4,.,.,CASTSSPTGELFF,TGTGCCAGCACCTCCTCCCCCACCGGGGAGCTGTTTTTT
TRBJ2-1,TRBV6-1,TRBD2,.,CASSETLAGTKNEQFF,TGTGCCAGCAGTGAAACACTAGCGGGGACCAAGAATGAGCAGTTCTTC
TRBJ1-1,TRBV28,.,.,CASSSRGGVAAFF,TGTGCCAGCAGTTCACGGGGCGGTGTGGCAGCTTTCTTT
TRBJ2-3,TRBV21-1,.,.,CASSNLSRGTLRDTQYF,TGTGCCAGCAGTAACTTGAGCCGGGGGACTCTTAGAGATACGCAGTATTTT
TRBJ2-2,TRBV7-3,.,.,CASSFGRNTGELFF,TGTGCCAGCAGCTTCGGACGGAACACCGGGGAGCTGTTTTTT
TRBJ1-2,TRBV11-2,.,.,CASSLEGTYGYTF,TGTGCCAGCAGCTTAGAGGGCACCTATGGCTACACCTTC
TRBJ2-5,TRBV3-1/TRBV3-2,.,.,CASSQMVGETQYF,TGTGCCAGCAGCCAAATGGTAGGAGAGACCCAGTACTTC
TRBJ2-1,TRBV19,TRBD2,few,CASSSLTSAGSYNEQFF,TGTGCCAGTAGTTCCCTAACTAGCGCGGGCTCCTACAATGAGCAGTTCTTC
TRBJ2-7,TRBV15,TRBD1,.,CATSRDNGQGVSEQYF,TGTGCCACCAGCAGAGATAACGGACAGGGTGTTAGTGAGCAGTACTTC
TRBJ1-1,TRBV5-6,TRBD1,once,CASSSRRSGQVNTEAFF,TGTGCCAGCAGCTCTAGGAGGTCCGGACAGGTGAACACTGAAGCTTTCTTT
TRBJ1-1,TRBV28,.,.,CASSLLSGLLEAFF,TGTGCCAGCAGTTTGCTTTCAGGGTTACTTGAAGCTTTCTTT
TRBJ2-7,TRBV9,TRBD2,once,CASSVSTSGAYEQYF,TGTGCCAGCAGCGTATCCACTAGCGGGGCCTACGAGCAGTACTTC